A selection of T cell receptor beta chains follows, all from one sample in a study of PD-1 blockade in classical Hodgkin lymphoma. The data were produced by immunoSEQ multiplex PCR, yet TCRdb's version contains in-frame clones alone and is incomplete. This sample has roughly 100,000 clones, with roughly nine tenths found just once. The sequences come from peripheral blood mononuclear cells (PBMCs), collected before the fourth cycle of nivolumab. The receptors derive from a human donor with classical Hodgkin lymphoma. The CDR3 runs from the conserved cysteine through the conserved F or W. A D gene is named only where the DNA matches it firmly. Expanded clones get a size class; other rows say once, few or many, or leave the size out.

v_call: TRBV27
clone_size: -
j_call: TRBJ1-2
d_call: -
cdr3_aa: CASSSSSSGYTF
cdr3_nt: TGTGCCAGCAGTTCCTCCTCGTCCGGCTACACCTTC

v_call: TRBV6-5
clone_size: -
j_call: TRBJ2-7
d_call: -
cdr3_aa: CASSSSESSYEQYF
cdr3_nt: TGTGCCAGCAGTTCATCAGAGAGCTCCTACGAGCAGTACTTC

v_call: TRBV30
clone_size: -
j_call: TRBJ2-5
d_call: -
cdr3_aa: CAWSVLSEETQYF
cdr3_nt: TGTGCCTGGAGTGTACTGTCAGAAGAGACCCAGTACTTC

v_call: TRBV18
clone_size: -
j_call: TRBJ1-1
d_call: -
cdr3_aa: CASSPYERGSRTFF
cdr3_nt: TGTGCCAGCTCACCATACGAGAGGGGAAGTAGGACTTTCTTT

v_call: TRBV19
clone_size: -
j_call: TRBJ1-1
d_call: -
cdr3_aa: CASSIRSGIEAFF
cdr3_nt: TGTGCCAGTAGTATAAGGTCCGGAATTGAAGCTTTCTTT

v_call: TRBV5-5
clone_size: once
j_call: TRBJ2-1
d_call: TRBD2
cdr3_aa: CASSLASGRANEQFF
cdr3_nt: TGTGCCAGCAGCTTGGCTAGCGGGAGGGCCAATGAGCAGTTCTTC

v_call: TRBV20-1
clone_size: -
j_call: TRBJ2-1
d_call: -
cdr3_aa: CSAPDYNEQFF
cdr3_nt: TGCAGTGCCCCAGATTACAATGAGCAGTTCTTC

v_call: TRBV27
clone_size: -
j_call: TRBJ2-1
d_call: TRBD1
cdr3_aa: CASSPRQGSYNEQFF
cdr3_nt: TGTGCCAGCAGTCCTCGACAGGGCTCCTACAATGAGCAGTTCTTC

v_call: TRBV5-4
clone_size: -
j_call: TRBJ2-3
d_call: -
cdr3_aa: CASSLGTDFSALPLADTQYF
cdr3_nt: TGTGCCAGCAGCCTCGGTACGGATTTTTCAGCGTTACCACTGGCAGATACGCAGTATTTT

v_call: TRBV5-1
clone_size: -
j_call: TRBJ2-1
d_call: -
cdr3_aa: CASSFRAGWGNEQFF
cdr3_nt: TGCGCCAGCAGCTTCCGGGCGGGATGGGGCAATGAGCAGTTCTTC

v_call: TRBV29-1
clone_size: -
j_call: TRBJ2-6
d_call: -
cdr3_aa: CSVEVSGANVLTF
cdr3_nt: TGCAGCGTTGAAGTCTCTGGGGCCAACGTCCTGACTTTC

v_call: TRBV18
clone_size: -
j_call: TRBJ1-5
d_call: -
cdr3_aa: CASSPSLGLDQPQHF
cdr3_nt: TGTGCCAGCTCACCTAGCTTGGGCCTAGATCAGCCCCAGCATTTT

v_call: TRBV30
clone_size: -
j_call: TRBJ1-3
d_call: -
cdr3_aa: CASQSHSGNTIYF
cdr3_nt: TGTGCCTCCCAAAGCCACTCTGGAAACACCATATATTTT

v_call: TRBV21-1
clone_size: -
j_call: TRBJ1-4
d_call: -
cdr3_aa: CASSRDRGTEKLFF
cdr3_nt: TGTGCCAGCAGCAGGGACAGGGGGACTGAAAAACTGTTTTTT

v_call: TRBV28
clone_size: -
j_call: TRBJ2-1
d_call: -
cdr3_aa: CASSPPGLLYDEQFF
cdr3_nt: TGTGCCAGCAGCCCCCCGGGACTCCTTTATGATGAGCAGTTCTTC

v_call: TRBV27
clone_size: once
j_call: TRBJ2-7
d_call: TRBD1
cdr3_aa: CASSPGGYGSYEQYF
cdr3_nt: TGTGCCAGCAGTCCAGGGGGCTACGGCTCCTACGAGCAGTACTTC

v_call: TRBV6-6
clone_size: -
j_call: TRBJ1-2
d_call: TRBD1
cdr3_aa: CASSYETGGGYTF
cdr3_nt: TGTGCCAGCAGTTACGAAACAGGGGGTGGCTACACCTTC

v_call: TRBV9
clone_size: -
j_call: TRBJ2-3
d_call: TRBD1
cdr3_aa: CASSVDSPGTGGTDTQYF
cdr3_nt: TGTGCCAGCAGCGTAGATAGTCCAGGGACAGGGGGAACAGATACGCAGTATTTT

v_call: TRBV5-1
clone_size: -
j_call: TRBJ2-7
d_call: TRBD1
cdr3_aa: CASSSQGQSYEQYF
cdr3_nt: TGCGCCAGCAGCTCGCAGGGACAGTCCTACGAGCAGTACTTC

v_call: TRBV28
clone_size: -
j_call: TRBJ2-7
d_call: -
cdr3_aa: CASRTPLYEQYF
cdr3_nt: TGTGCCAGCAGGACACCACTCTACGAGCAGTACTTC

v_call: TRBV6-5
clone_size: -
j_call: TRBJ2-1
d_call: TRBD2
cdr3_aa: CASSYTGTGGYNEQFF
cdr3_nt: TGTGCCAGCAGTTATACCGGGACGGGAGGGTACAATGAGCAGTTCTTC

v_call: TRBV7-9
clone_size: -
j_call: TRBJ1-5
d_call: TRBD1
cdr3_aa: CASSWAGGPQHF
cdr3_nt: TGTGCCAGCAGCTGGGCAGGGGGGCCCCAGCATTTT

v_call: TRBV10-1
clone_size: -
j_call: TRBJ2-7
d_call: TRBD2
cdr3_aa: CAGKRGLFYEQYF
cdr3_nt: TGCGCCGGCAAGCGGGGCCTTTTCTACGAGCAGTACTTC

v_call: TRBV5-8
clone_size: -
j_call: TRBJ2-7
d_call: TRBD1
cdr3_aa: CASSFFETGAYEQYF
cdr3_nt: TGTGCCAGCAGCTTTTTCGAGACAGGGGCCTACGAGCAGTACTTC

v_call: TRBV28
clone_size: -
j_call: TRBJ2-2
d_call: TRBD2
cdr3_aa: CASSRLAGGELFF
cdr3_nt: TGTGCCAGCAGCCGACTAGCGGGCGGGGAGCTGTTTTTT

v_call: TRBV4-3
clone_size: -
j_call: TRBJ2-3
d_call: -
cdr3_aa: CASSQDRGVSDTQYF
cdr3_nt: TGCGCCAGCAGCCAAGATCGGGGAGTATCAGATACGCAGTATTTT